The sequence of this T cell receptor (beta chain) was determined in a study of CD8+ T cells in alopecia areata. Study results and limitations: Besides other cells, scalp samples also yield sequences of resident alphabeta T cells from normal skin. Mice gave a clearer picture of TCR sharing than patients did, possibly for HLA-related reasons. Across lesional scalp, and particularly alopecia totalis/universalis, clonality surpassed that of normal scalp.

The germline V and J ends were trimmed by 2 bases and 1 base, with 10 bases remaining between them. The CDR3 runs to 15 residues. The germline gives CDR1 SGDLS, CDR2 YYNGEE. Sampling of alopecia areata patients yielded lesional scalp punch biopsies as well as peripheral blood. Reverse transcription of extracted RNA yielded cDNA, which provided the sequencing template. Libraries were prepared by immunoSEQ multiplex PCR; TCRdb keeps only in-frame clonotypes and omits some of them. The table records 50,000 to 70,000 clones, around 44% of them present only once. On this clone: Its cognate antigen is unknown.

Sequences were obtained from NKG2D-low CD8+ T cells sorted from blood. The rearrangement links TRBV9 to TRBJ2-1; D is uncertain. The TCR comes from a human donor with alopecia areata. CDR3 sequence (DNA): TGTGCCAGCAGCGTGGGCGGTCCGTCCTACAATGAGCAGTTCTTC. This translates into CASSVGGPSYNEQFF.